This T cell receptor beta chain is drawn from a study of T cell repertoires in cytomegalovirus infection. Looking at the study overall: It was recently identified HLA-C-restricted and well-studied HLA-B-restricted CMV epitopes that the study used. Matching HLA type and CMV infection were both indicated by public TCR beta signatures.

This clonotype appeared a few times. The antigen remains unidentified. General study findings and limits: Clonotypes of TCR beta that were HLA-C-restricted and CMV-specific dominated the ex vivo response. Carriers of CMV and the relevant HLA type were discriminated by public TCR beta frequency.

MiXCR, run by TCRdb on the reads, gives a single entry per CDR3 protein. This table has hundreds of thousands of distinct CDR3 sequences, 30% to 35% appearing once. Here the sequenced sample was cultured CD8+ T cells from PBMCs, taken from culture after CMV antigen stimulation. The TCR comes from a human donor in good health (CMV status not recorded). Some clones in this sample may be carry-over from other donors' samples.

The chain's CDR3 is CASSPNPPPDTQYF. The DNA of the CDR3 is TGTGCCAGCAGCCCGAACCCCCCCCCAGATACGCAGTATTTT. The genes are TRBV7-6 and TRBJ2-3; D gene unclear. There are 14 residues in the CDR3. Germline lookup yields CDR1 SGHVS and CDR2 FNYEAQ. Trimming took off 5 bases at V and 4 bases at J, with 13 bases between the two ends.